This T cell receptor beta chain was observed in a study of T cell responses to AZD1222 COVID-19 vaccine. Study findings and constraints: Females outnumbered males among donors, who were mostly white British; clonal diversity was possibly underestimated. Seropositive status at baseline applied to only six AZD1222 recipients. Mapped onto spike, vaccine-associated CD4 TCRs spanned it and were dominant at 160-218 and 743-854.

Pooled in the analysis were second doses at about 4 or about 12 weeks. Trimming took 4 bases from V and 6 from J; bases not matched to a gene: 5. CDR1 SQVTM and CDR2 ANQGSEA come from the germline V gene. The CDR3 contains 13 residues. Libraries were prepared by immunoSEQ multiplex PCR; TCRdb keeps only in-frame clonotypes and omits some of them. The data contain about 42,000 clones, roughly 84% of them singletons. This clone has just a few counts. Antigen: not known. The chain uses TRBV29-1 and TRBJ1-5; 8 nucleotides align to TRBD1. The sequencing here drew on peripheral blood, taken 28 days after the second AZD1222 dose. The receptor was derived from an adult who received the AZD1222 COVID-19 vaccine. The CDR3 protein is CSVGTGTFQPQHF. For the CDR3, the DNA is TGCAGCGTTGGGACAGGGACCTTTCAGCCCCAGCATTTT.